A selection of T cell receptor beta chains follows, all from one sample in a study of blood T cell repertoires in COVID-19. Using immunoSEQ multiplex PCR, the repertoire was profiled, and TCRdb retains in-frame clones only, with some absent. There are roughly 280,000 clones in the sample; less than 90% occur only once, and approximately 4% lies in the top ten. Sequencing input: peripheral blood. The receptors originated from a man aged 55 to 70 with acute or convalescent COVID-19. Both conserved end residues are part of each CDR3. Fields, in order: V gene, J gene, CDR3 protein.

v_gene: TRBV14
j_gene: TRBJ2-5
CDR3aa: CASSLLTGHSWGETQYF

v_gene: TRBV2
j_gene: TRBJ2-7
CDR3aa: CASSAQGIGEQYF

v_gene: TRBV27
j_gene: TRBJ1-2
CDR3aa: CASSQRLRTGAGMRYTF

v_gene: TRBV11-1
j_gene: TRBJ2-7
CDR3aa: CASNNKGATYEQYF

v_gene: TRBV19
j_gene: TRBJ2-6
CDR3aa: CASSIAVGANVLTF

v_gene: TRBV3-1/TRBV3-2
j_gene: TRBJ2-5
CDR3aa: CASSQLSRGTQYF

v_gene: TRBV5-4
j_gene: TRBJ1-6
CDR3aa: CASSLVEGPYNSPLHF

v_gene: TRBV7-8
j_gene: TRBJ1-5
CDR3aa: CASSLGPHRGGNQPQHF

v_gene: TRBV10-3
j_gene: TRBJ2-2
CDR3aa: CAISGWELAKGNTGELFF

v_gene: TRBV29-1
j_gene: TRBJ1-2
CDR3aa: CSVAEDSLSGYTF

v_gene: TRBV3-1/TRBV3-2
j_gene: TRBJ2-7
CDR3aa: CASSQGQGGPYEQYF

v_gene: TRBV7-2
j_gene: TRBJ2-1
CDR3aa: CASSSLAGVSVAQFF

v_gene: TRBV11-2
j_gene: TRBJ2-5
CDR3aa: CASSLGRGSKTQYF

v_gene: TRBV15
j_gene: TRBJ2-7
CDR3aa: CATSRPRQGKTYEQYF

v_gene: TRBV9
j_gene: TRBJ1-2
CDR3aa: CASSVMRVAYRGYTF

v_gene: TRBV6-1
j_gene: TRBJ1-5
CDR3aa: CASSELSVRQYNQPQHF

v_gene: TRBV5-1
j_gene: TRBJ1-6
CDR3aa: CASRPGQHYNSPLHF

v_gene: TRBV2
j_gene: TRBJ1-5
CDR3aa: CASHDRGGNQPQHF

v_gene: TRBV30
j_gene: TRBJ1-2
CDR3aa: CAWSVGGAYGYTF

v_gene: TRBV7-9
j_gene: TRBJ1-4
CDR3aa: CASSRQGDSEKLFF

v_gene: TRBV28
j_gene: TRBJ2-7
CDR3aa: CASRDRGIYEQYF

v_gene: TRBV7-9
j_gene: TRBJ2-1
CDR3aa: CASSLTSEWNEQFF

v_gene: TRBV30
j_gene: TRBJ1-1
CDR3aa: CAWRPPGRAGGEAFF

v_gene: TRBV25-1
j_gene: TRBJ2-7
CDR3aa: CASSDTGFEYEQYF

v_gene: TRBV6-5
j_gene: TRBJ1-6
CDR3aa: CASSDSIQLPLHF

v_gene: TRBV5-1
j_gene: TRBJ1-2
CDR3aa: CASSLVSGADGYTF

v_gene: TRBV18
j_gene: TRBJ2-3
CDR3aa: CASSPGLATDTQYF

v_gene: TRBV6-5
j_gene: TRBJ2-7
CDR3aa: CASSLRAGGPYEQYF

v_gene: TRBV3-1/TRBV3-2
j_gene: TRBJ2-5
CDR3aa: CASSRAGTSGGRETQYF

v_gene: TRBV4-1
j_gene: TRBJ2-7
CDR3aa: CASSQGAVQAYEQYF

v_gene: TRBV19
j_gene: TRBJ1-2
CDR3aa: CASSRDSREGYGYTF

v_gene: TRBV4-2
j_gene: TRBJ2-3
CDR3aa: CASSQDSKDTQYF

v_gene: TRBV6-5
j_gene: TRBJ2-1
CDR3aa: CASSPGTSENEQFF

v_gene: TRBV29-1
j_gene: TRBJ1-2
CDR3aa: CSVPEGRLNYGYTF

v_gene: TRBV7-9
j_gene: TRBJ2-3
CDR3aa: CASSLRREITDTQYF

v_gene: TRBV7-2
j_gene: TRBJ2-7
CDR3aa: CASRPLGSYYEQYF

v_gene: TRBV6-1
j_gene: TRBJ2-7
CDR3aa: CASSEGLAGTYEQYF

v_gene: TRBV7-9
j_gene: TRBJ1-1
CDR3aa: CASSFGQGTNTEAFF

v_gene: TRBV15
j_gene: TRBJ1-3
CDR3aa: CATSRDSTGRYGGTSGNTIYF

v_gene: TRBV7-2
j_gene: TRBJ2-7
CDR3aa: CASAGTYEQYF

v_gene: TRBV12-3/TRBV12-4
j_gene: TRBJ1-6
CDR3aa: CASSFRVDSPLHF

v_gene: TRBV5-8
j_gene: TRBJ2-1
CDR3aa: CASSLAGYSYNEQFF

v_gene: TRBV6-5
j_gene: TRBJ1-2
CDR3aa: CASNKGTGGNYGYTF

v_gene: TRBV5-6
j_gene: TRBJ1-6
CDR3aa: CASSPTGGITLHF

v_gene: TRBV28
j_gene: TRBJ2-7
CDR3aa: CASSTSSGRVYEQYF

v_gene: TRBV6-2/TRBV6-3
j_gene: TRBJ1-5
CDR3aa: CASSPVNNQPQHF

v_gene: TRBV30
j_gene: TRBJ1-3
CDR3aa: CAWGQVPGNTIYF

v_gene: TRBV9
j_gene: TRBJ2-3
CDR3aa: CASSVGAGGASDTQYF

v_gene: TRBV29-1
j_gene: TRBJ1-2
CDR3aa: CSVDSNGYTF

v_gene: TRBV19
j_gene: TRBJ2-5
CDR3aa: CASSMIRGVGETQYF

v_gene: TRBV4-2
j_gene: TRBJ1-2
CDR3aa: CASSQEGQGNYGYTF

v_gene: TRBV29-1
j_gene: TRBJ2-7
CDR3aa: CSAGTGVSSEQYF

v_gene: TRBV4-1
j_gene: TRBJ2-5
CDR3aa: CASSQDWASGGVGETQYF

v_gene: TRBV28
j_gene: TRBJ2-7
CDR3aa: CASSLEPRGYEQYF

v_gene: TRBV7-2
j_gene: TRBJ2-1
CDR3aa: CASSTQTGSYNEQFF

v_gene: TRBV7-8
j_gene: TRBJ1-5
CDR3aa: CASSLEAGPNQPQHF

v_gene: TRBV7-2
j_gene: TRBJ1-3
CDR3aa: CASSLPPSGTGNTIYF

v_gene: TRBV12-3/TRBV12-4
j_gene: TRBJ2-7
CDR3aa: CASGIADEQYF

v_gene: TRBV7-2
j_gene: TRBJ2-7
CDR3aa: CASSRWVGAPREQYF

v_gene: TRBV10-3
j_gene: TRBJ1-2
CDR3aa: CAISDPGGRDYGYTF